This T cell receptor beta chain comes out of a study of cytomegalovirus exposure and HLA in healthy donors. Study information: The roughly 130 validation repertoires used the same platform as the roughly 700 first-cohort repertoires (as reported by a later analysis). Notes on the study in general: The listing of 150 to 200 TCR beta chains classed them as cytomegalovirus-associated. The authors confirmed in vitro that a few CMV-associated chains were specific for CMV antigens. Clusters of TCRs from the first cohort tended to co-occur in the 100 to 150 validation repertoires (as a later analysis found).

Trimming took 3 bases from V and 0 from J, leaving 12 bases between them. Germline V CDR1 and CDR2: LNHDA, SQIVND (reference sequence). The CDR3 is 17 residues long. As concerns this clone: Its antigen remains unidentified.

Assay: immunoSEQ multiplex PCR; the TCRdb copy retains only in-frame clones and omits some. The sample records over 150,000 clones, approximately 96% being singletons. This receptor was taken from a woman between 18 and 29 years old in good health and CMV-seronegative. This chain joins TRBV19 and TRBJ1-6, with D perhaps matching TRBD1 (6 bases). The sequenced sample consisted of PBMCs. The CDR3 DNA is TGTGCCAGTAGTATTATGGGCAGGGGCTCCTATAATTCACCCCTCCACTTT. Translated: CASSIMGRGSYNSPLHF.